This T cell receptor beta chain emerged from a study of regulatory T cells in long-lasting Graves disease. Study findings and constraints: Among persistent patients, a larger number of public clonotypes were shared (about 3,000) than among newly diagnosed patients (under 1,000). Sample size was small, which may have lowered accuracy. Thyroid tissue was not sampled; only peripheral blood was.

This clonotype was counted only a few times. Its antigen is not identified. The V gene lost 1 base and the J gene lost 0 bases, with 10 bases spanning the gap. The germline V gene encodes CDR1 SGHTA and CDR2 FQGNSA. This CDR3 is built from 15 residues. Relying on iRepertoire HTBI primers and Arm-PCR of CDR3 regions, the team built TCR beta libraries. TCRdb called the multiplex PCR reads again in MiXCR, with one record for every CDR3 protein. This sample has about 430,000 distinct CDR3 sequences, with around 23% found just once. Specified time point: persistent/refractory GD, antithyroid drugs over 5 years with positive TRAb. With RNA extracted from PBMCs as input, the TCR library was made.

This clonotype originated in a female donor with Graves disease. The sample consisted of peripheral blood mononuclear cells (PBMCs), taken when the disease was refractory, from a patient treated with antithyroid drugs. This rearrangement joins TRBV7-2 to TRBJ2-7, with unresolved D. The DNA of the CDR3 is TGTGCCAGCAGCTTAGAAAGGGTGAGCTCCTACGAGCAGTACTTC. This translates into CASSLERVSSYEQYF.